Sequencing of this TCR beta chain was carried out in a study of T cell responses to AZD1222 COVID-19 vaccine. Study-level points and caveats: Donors were chiefly white British, with a greater number of females, and clonal diversity was perhaps underestimated.

Remarks on this clone: As yet, its antigen is unknown.

The CDR3 is 13 residues long. Trimming pared 11 bases from V and 4 bases from J, leaving 17 bases between. Looked up from germline, CDR1 is KGHSH and CDR2 is LQKENI. Only in-frame clones appear in the TCRdb table, and some are missing; sequencing was by immunoSEQ multiplex PCR. The sample records about 88,000 clones, around 90% being singletons. The V call is TRBV18, the J call TRBJ1-1; D might be TRBD1 (5 bases). This receptor was taken from an adult in good health. The sequencing here drew on peripheral blood, taken on day 0 of AZD1222 vaccination. The chain's CDR3 is CASCAGFTTEAFF. The DNA of the CDR3 is TGTGCCTCCTGCGCAGGGTTTACCACTGAAGCTTTCTTT.